What follows is one T cell receptor (beta chain) and its context. No antigen is known for it. Naive CD8 cells lacked CD45RO, underwent positive selection for CCR7 and left out terminally differentiated effector memory CD45RA+ cells. Germline V gene sequence: CDR1 MNHEY, CDR2 SMNVEV (reference sequence). This CDR3 contains 14 residues. V dropped 2 bases and J dropped 3 bases, with 7 bases sitting between them. Each replicate PCR on the sorted subsets used 150 to 200 ng DNA (around 30,000 T cell genomes). Only in-frame clones appear in the TCRdb table, and some are missing; sequencing was by immunoSEQ multiplex PCR. The table has about 2.1 million clones, around 93% seen once. The data were obtained in a study of shared clonotypes between healthy human individuals. Whole-study results and caveats: Though the depth was large, rarefaction showed that sorted-subset sequencing was incomplete. Shared across several donors were roughly 5% of the naive CD4 clonotypes.

The rearrangement joins TRBV27 to TRBJ1-4; D is undetermined. This TCR came from a man younger than 30 in good health. Some clones in this sample may be carry-over from other donors' samples. Sequenced: naive CD8+ T cells from PBMCs. The CDR3 loop reads CASSLVGSNEKLFF. DNA for the CDR3: TGTGCCAGCAGTTTAGTGGGATCTAATGAAAAACTGTTTTTT.